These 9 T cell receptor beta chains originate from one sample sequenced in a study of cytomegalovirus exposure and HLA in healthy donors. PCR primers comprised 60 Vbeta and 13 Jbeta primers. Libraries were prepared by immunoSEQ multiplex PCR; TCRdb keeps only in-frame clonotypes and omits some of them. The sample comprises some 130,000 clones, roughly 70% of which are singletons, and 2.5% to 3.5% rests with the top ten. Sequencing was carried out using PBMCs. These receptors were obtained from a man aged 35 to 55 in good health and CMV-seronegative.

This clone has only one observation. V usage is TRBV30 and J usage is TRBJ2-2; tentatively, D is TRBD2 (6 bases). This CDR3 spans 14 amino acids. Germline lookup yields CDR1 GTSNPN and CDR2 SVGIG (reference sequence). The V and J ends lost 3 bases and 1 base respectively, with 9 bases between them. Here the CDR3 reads CAWRRAGNTGELFF. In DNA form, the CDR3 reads TGTGCCTGGAGGAGAGCGGGGAACACCGGGGAGCTGTTTTTT.

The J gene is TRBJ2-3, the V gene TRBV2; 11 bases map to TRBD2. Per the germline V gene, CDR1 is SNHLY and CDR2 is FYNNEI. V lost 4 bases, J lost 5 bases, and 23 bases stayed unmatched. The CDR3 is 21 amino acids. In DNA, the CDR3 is TGTGCCAGCAGTGTACGGGTAGCGGGGGGGCCCCCCCGGGCCCCGATAGATACGCAGTATTTT. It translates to CASSVRVAGGPPRAPIDTQYF.

CDR3 nucleotide sequence: TGTGCCAGCAGCTTAGGACAGTCCACCTACGAGCAGTACTTC. It specifies CASSLGQSTYEQYF. The rearrangement uses TRBV7-9 and TRBJ2-7; possible D gene TRBD1, 5 bases. Trimming removed 1 base at V and 2 bases at J, with 9 bases between. The length of the CDR3 is 14 residues. Germline CDR1 reads SEHNR; CDR2 reads FQNEAQ (reference sequence).

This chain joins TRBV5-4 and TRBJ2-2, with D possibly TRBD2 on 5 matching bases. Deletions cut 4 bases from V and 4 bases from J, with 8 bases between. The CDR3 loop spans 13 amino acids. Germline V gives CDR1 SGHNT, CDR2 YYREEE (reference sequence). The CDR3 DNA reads TGTGCCAGCAGCCCGGGGAGCACCGGGGAGCTGTTTTTT. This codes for CASSPGSTGELFF.

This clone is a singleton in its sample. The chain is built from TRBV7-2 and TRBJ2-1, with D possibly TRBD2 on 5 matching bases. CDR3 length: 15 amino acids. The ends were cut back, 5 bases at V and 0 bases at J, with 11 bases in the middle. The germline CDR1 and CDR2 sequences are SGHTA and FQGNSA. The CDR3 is CASSLQRSSYNEQFF. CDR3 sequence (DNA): TGTGCCAGCAGCCTTCAGCGGAGCTCCTACAATGAGCAGTTCTTC.

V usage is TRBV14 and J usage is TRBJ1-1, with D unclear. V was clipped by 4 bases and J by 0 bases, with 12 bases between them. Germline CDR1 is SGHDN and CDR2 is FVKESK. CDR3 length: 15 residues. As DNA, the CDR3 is TGTGCCAGCAGCCTAACGAACAGAGTGAACACTGAAGCTTTCTTT. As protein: CASSLTNRVNTEAFF.

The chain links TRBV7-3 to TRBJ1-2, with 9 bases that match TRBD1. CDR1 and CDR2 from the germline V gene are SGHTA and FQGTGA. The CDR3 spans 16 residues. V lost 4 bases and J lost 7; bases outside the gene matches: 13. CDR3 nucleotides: TGTGCCAGCAGCTCGGGGACAGGGAACGACTTTCGTGGCTACACCTTC. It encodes CASSSGTGNDFRGYTF.

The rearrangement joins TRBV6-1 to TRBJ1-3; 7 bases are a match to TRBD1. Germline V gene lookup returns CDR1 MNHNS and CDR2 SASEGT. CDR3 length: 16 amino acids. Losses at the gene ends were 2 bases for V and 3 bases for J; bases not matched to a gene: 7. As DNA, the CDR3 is TGTGCCAGCAGTGAACTGGGGGGACAGTTTGGAAACACCATATATTTT. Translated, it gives CASSELGGQFGNTIYF.

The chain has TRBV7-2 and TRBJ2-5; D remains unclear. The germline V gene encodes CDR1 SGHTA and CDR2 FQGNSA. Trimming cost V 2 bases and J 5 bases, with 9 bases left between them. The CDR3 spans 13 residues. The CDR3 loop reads CASSLTRWETQYF. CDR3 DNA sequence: TGTGCCAGCAGCTTAACCCGGTGGGAGACCCAGTACTTC.